The subject of this entry is one TCR beta chain. This sample is drawn from a study of blood T cell repertoires in COVID-19. Study information: PBMCs, B-cell-depleted T cells, or T cells provided the cDNA or gDNA that made up the material.

Original processing notes: Amplifying reference gene primers gave estimates of nucleated cell counts. Some clones are missing from TCRdb's copy, which holds only in-frame ones; the method was immunoSEQ multiplex PCR. The V and J calls and clone size were taken over from that table, and D and trimming were inferred from the DNA. The table has 98,000 or so clones, 82% seen once; the top ten hold roughly 5%. Germline values: CDR1 SGHDT, CDR2 YYEEEE. The CDR3 has 15 residues. The V and J ends lost 3 bases and 3 bases, in that order; junction bases with no gene match: 6. This TCR came from a man aged 60-69 years with acute or convalescent COVID-19. The sequenced sample was peripheral blood. The rearrangement links TRBV5-6 to TRBJ1-1; the match to TRBD1 covers 9 bases. CDR3 DNA: TGTGCCAGCAGCTCAGACAGGGGGAGGGACACTGAAGCTTTCTTT. Amino acid sequence: CASSSDRGRDTEAFF.